The rows below give T cell receptor beta chains drawn from one sample of a study of blood T cell repertoires in COVID-19. Sequenced by immunoSEQ multiplex PCR; TCRdb stores in-frame clones only, minus some. The sample has more than 150,000 clones; 85% to 90% are singletons. The specimen sequenced was peripheral blood. The source of these receptors is a man aged 50-59 years with active or convalescent COVID-19. The CDR3 runs from the conserved cysteine through the conserved F or W. Fields, in order: clone size, D gene, J gene, CDR3 length, V gene, CDR3 protein, CDR3 DNA. D genes are given only for firm matches. Clone size is not always given. Where it is, it says once, few, many or a class for expanded clones.

size: .
D: .
J: TRBJ2-5
length: 16
V: TRBV6-5
CDR3: CASSYSFGPGQETQYF
DNA: TGTGCCAGCAGTTACTCGTTCGGTCCGGGGCAAGAGACCCAGTACTTC

size: .
D: .
J: TRBJ2-5
length: 14
V: TRBV7-3
CDR3: CASSLRGSQETQYF
DNA: TGTGCCAGCAGCTTACGGGGATCCCAAGAGACCCAGTACTTC

size: .
D: TRBD2
J: TRBJ2-5
length: 16
V: TRBV15
CDR3: CATRTSSGGPQETQYF
DNA: TGTGCCACCAGGACCTCTAGCGGGGGGCCCCAAGAGACCCAGTACTTC

size: .
D: .
J: TRBJ1-6
length: 15
V: TRBV3-1/TRBV3-2
CDR3: CASSQGGGRNSPLHF
DNA: TGTGCCAGCAGCCAAGGGGGAGGGCGGAATTCACCCCTCCACTTT

size: .
D: .
J: TRBJ1-1
length: 14
V: TRBV9
CDR3: CASSAAGGYTEAFF
DNA: TGTGCCAGCAGCGCCGCGGGGGGGTACACTGAAGCTTTCTTT

size: .
D: .
J: TRBJ1-6
length: 16
V: TRBV4-1
CDR3: CASSQEGAGYNSPLHF
DNA: TGCGCCAGCAGCCAAGAGGGGGCAGGGTATAATTCACCCCTCCACTTT

size: .
D: TRBD2
J: TRBJ2-1
length: 15
V: TRBV7-9
CDR3: CASSSQSGRANEQFF
DNA: TGTGCCAGCAGCTCCCAGAGCGGGAGGGCCAATGAGCAGTTCTTC

size: .
D: .
J: TRBJ1-2
length: 12
V: TRBV18
CDR3: CASSKAAYGYTF
DNA: TGTGCCAGCTCAAAGGCGGCCTATGGCTACACCTTC

size: .
D: .
J: TRBJ1-5
length: 11
V: TRBV19
CDR3: CASSNGQPQHF
DNA: TGTGCCAGTAGTAACGGGCAGCCCCAGCATTTT

size: .
D: TRBD2
J: TRBJ2-7
length: 17
V: TRBV7-2
CDR3: CASSSGSSGTNTYEQYF
DNA: TGTGCCAGCAGCTCTGGTAGCTCCGGGACTAACACCTACGAGCAGTACTTC

size: once
D: .
J: TRBJ2-7
length: 14
V: TRBV2
CDR3: CASRKGSVSYEQYF
DNA: TGTGCCAGCCGAAAAGGTAGCGTCTCCTACGAGCAGTACTTC

size: .
D: .
J: TRBJ1-6
length: 16
V: TRBV5-1
CDR3: CASSFGARGNNSPLHF
DNA: TGCGCCAGCAGCTTCGGGGCGAGGGGGAATAATTCACCCCTCCACTTT

size: .
D: .
J: TRBJ2-3
length: 16
V: TRBV24-1
CDR3: CATSDLTFGGTDTQYF
DNA: TGTGCCACCAGTGATTTAACTTTCGGAGGCACAGATACGCAGTATTTT

size: .
D: TRBD2
J: TRBJ2-4
length: 18
V: TRBV6-2/TRBV6-3
CDR3: CASSSLAGGSLAKNIQYF
DNA: TGTGCCAGCAGTTCACTAGCGGGGGGCTCCTTAGCCAAAAACATTCAGTACTTC

size: once
D: .
J: TRBJ2-5
length: 16
V: TRBV21-1
CDR3: CASSKRRTGSEETQYF
DNA: TGTGCCAGCAGCAAAAGGCGGACGGGGAGCGAGGAGACCCAGTACTTC

size: .
D: TRBD1
J: TRBJ1-3
length: 17
V: TRBV30
CDR3: CASKVLFGQGSGNTIYF
DNA: TGTGCCTCGAAAGTGTTATTTGGACAGGGGAGCGGAAACACCATATATTTT

size: .
D: TRBD1
J: TRBJ1-1
length: 16
V: TRBV11-3
CDR3: CASSLCPGQINTEAFF
DNA: TGTGCCAGCAGCTTATGTCCGGGACAGATAAACACTGAAGCTTTCTTT

size: .
D: .
J: TRBJ2-3
length: 12
V: TRBV28
CDR3: CASSSGTDTQYF
DNA: TGTGCCAGCAGTTCAGGGACAGATACGCAGTATTTT